This TCR beta chain originates from a study of identical twins. This clonotype occurred a few times. TCRdb independently ran MiXCR on the 5' RACE reads; one entry per CDR3 protein. This sample has some 460,000 distinct CDR3 sequences, with approximately 14% found just once. A further study also used this sample, focusing on yellow fever vaccine responses in identical twins.

This TCR derives from a woman younger than 30 in good health. Sequencing input: CD4+ T cells sorted from blood.

CDR3 sequence reads: CASSPTTRGEQYF. CDR3 nucleotides: TGTGCCAGCAGCCCAACGACCCGAGGCGAGCAGTACTTC. The chain recombines TRBV3-1 with TRBJ2-7, with D unclear. Germline V lookup: CDR1 LGHDT, CDR2 YNNKEL (reference sequence). V dropped 4 bases and J dropped 6 bases, with 13 bases sitting between them. The CDR3 contains 13 residues.